The sequence of this T cell receptor (beta chain) was determined in a study of T cells in Graves' hyperthyroidism and ophthalmopathy. Overall study context: Peripheral blood draws took place at initial diagnosis, ahead of any treatment.

With respect to this clonotype: The antigen is not known.

RNA transcripts served as the template for amplifying TCR beta CDR3 regions. The HTBI primer set was used in a first-round RT-PCR of the TCR CDR3. TCRdb reprocessed the multiplex PCR reads with MiXCR, giving one entry per CDR3 protein. The sample gives 300,000 to 400,000 distinct CDR3 sequences, over 20% of which show up once; around half is in the top ten. Germline lookup yields CDR1 SQVTM and CDR2 ANQGSEA. V was shortened by 6 bases and J by 7 bases, with 19 bases between the two germline ends. The CDR3 consists of 14 residues. Overall study findings and caveats: Patients with ophthalmopathy were separated from those with stable hyperthyroidism by a 13 V-J model.

Sequenced: blood. The rearrangement joins TRBV29-1 to TRBJ1-3, with D hard to call. The receptor comes from a woman aged 45-59 years with Graves' hyperthyroidism. CDR3 sequence reads: CSVFRVGAGNTIYF. The DNA of the CDR3 is TGCAGCGTCTTCCGGGTGGGAGCGGGTAACACCATATATTTT. Looking up the rest from reference TRBV29-1 and TRBJ1-3 gives the full variable domain: SAVISQKPSRDICQRGTSLTIQCQVDSQVTMMFWYRQQPGQSLTLIATANQGSEATYESGFVIDKFPISRPNLTFSTLTVSNMSPEDSSIYLCSVFRVGAGNTIYFGEGSWLTVV.